These 4 T cell receptor beta chains share one sample of origin, sequenced in a study of blood T cell repertoires in COVID-19. Sequencing was performed with immunoSEQ multiplex PCR; in TCRdb, only in-frame clones are kept and a portion is missing. The table has over 250,000 clones, approximately 85% seen once. Input material: peripheral blood. These receptors were taken from a woman in her seventies with acute or convalescent COVID-19.

The chain has TRBV5-5 and TRBJ1-4, with unresolved D. CDR1 SGHKS and CDR2 YYEKEE come from the germline V gene (reference sequence). With 6 bases removed from V and 10 bases from J, the gap between germline ends came to 19 bases. The CDR3 covers 14 residues. This CDR3 is CASKIEGRTGKLFF. CDR3 DNA: TGTGCCAGCAAGATAGAAGGGAGAACGGGAAAACTGTTTTTT.

The genes are TRBV6-1 and TRBJ2-3; a weak D match, TRBD2 (6 bases). The CDR3 has 14 amino acids. Germline values: CDR1 MNHNS, CDR2 SASEGT. Trimming pared 9 bases from V and 0 bases from J, leaving 13 bases between. This CDR3 is CAREIGTSTDTQYF. CDR3 bases: TGTGCCAGGGAAATCGGGACTAGCACAGATACGCAGTATTTT.

The rearrangement links TRBV19 to TRBJ1-2, with 8 bases fitting TRBD1. Germline values: CDR1 LNHDA, CDR2 SQIVND (reference sequence). The junction had 9 bases not matched to a gene; V was cut back by 10 bases and J by 2 bases. CDR3 length: 14 amino acids. CDR3 coding DNA: TGTGCCACTCACAGGGGGGACAGAAACTATGGCTACACCTTC. Its protein product is CATHRGDRNYGYTF.

This clone was seen a few times. The rearrangement joins TRBV18 to TRBJ2-6; TRBD2 aligns across 8 bases. The junction had 13 bases not matched to a gene; V was cut back by 3 bases and J by 0 bases. Per the germline V gene, CDR1 is KGHSH and CDR2 is LQKENI. This CDR3 has 20 residues. The CDR3 DNA reads TGTGCCAGCTCACCCAGGGCTCGGGGGGGAGCAGTCTCTGGGGCCAACGTCCTGACTTTC. Its protein product is CASSPRARGGAVSGANVLTF.